This is a list of T cell receptor beta chains from one sample in a study of T cell repertoires in cytomegalovirus infection. MiXCR, applied by TCRdb to the reads, yields one record per CDR3 protein. The top ten hold roughly 29% of the sample, which has 150,000 to 200,000 distinct CDR3 sequences, roughly 30% seen once. Source material: PBMCs. These receptor sequences come from a human donor in good health (CMV status not recorded). Some clones in this sample may be carry-over from other donors' samples. The CDR3 runs from the conserved cysteine through the conserved F or W. Each record gives: V gene, clone size, J gene, D gene, CDR3 protein, CDR3 DNA. The D gene is left open where the match is weak. Some rows have no size entry. The others give once, few or many, or a class for an expanded clone.

TRBV7-2	NA	TRBJ2-5	TRBD2	CASSLPSGGGETQYF	TGTGCCAGCAGCTTGCCCTCGGGGGGAGGAGAGACCCAGTACTTC
TRBV2	few	TRBJ1-4	NA	CASSRETTNEKLFF	TGTGCCAGCAGCCGGGAGACAACTAATGAAAAACTGTTTTTT
TRBV7-2	few	TRBJ2-7	NA	CASSSRGGYEQYF	TGTGCCAGCAGCTCCCGAGGTGGGTACGAGCAGTACTTC
TRBV28	few	TRBJ2-7	TRBD1	CASSPAGGNSYEQYF	TGTGCCAGCAGCCCAGCAGGGGGAAACTCCTACGAGCAGTACTTC
TRBV6-1	many	TRBJ2-1	TRBD1	CASSDEGTGEQFF	TGTGCCAGCAGTGACGAGGGGACAGGTGAGCAGTTCTTC
TRBV4-2	NA	TRBJ1-4	TRBD1	CASSRELRDRTTNEKLFF	TGTGCCAGCAGCCGAGAACTCCGGGACAGGACAACTAATGAAAAACTGTTTTTT
TRBV20-1	NA	TRBJ1-6	NA	CSARDANSPLHF	TGCAGTGCCCGGGACGCTAATTCACCCCTCCACTTT
TRBV5-1	NA	TRBJ1-6	NA	CASSLLAGSADSPLHF	TGCGCCAGCAGCTTGTTAGCAGGGTCGGCGGATTCACCCCTCCACTTT
TRBV6-5	few	TRBJ2-2	NA	CASSSQYTGELFF	TGTGCCAGCAGTTCTCAGTACACCGGGGAGCTGTTTTTT
TRBV2	many	TRBJ2-3	NA	CASTSGLQSTDTQYF	TGTGCCAGCACATCCGGACTACAGAGCACAGATACGCAGTATTTT
TRBV12-3/TRBV12-4	NA	TRBJ2-3	NA	CASRRGENADTQYF	TGTGCCAGCCGAAGGGGGGAAAACGCAGATACGCAGTATTTT
TRBV25-1	NA	TRBJ1-2	NA	CASSEYGQTSGYTF	TGTGCCAGCAGTGAATATGGACAGACATCAGGCTACACCTTC
TRBV18	few	TRBJ2-3	NA	CASSPPAPDTQYF	TGTGCCAGCTCACCACCCGCTCCAGATACGCAGTATTTT
TRBV4-3	few	TRBJ1-1	NA	CASSQARSYTEAFF	TGCGCCAGCAGCCAAGCCAGGTCTTACACTGAAGCTTTCTTT
TRBV6-6	NA	TRBJ2-5	NA	CASSRVPRETQYF	TGTGCCAGCAGTCGCGTCCCCAGAGAGACCCAGTACTTC
TRBV7-2	many	TRBJ2-4	TRBD1	CASSSETGGKNIQYF	TGTGCCAGCAGCTCAGAGACAGGGGGGAAAAACATTCAGTACTTC
TRBV7-9	NA	TRBJ2-5	TRBD2	CASSFSGDFQETQYF	TGTGCCAGCAGTTTTAGCGGGGACTTCCAAGAGACCCAGTACTTC
TRBV6-5	NA	TRBJ1-1	NA	CASSRDLRNTEAFF	TGTGCCAGCAGCCGGGACCTACGGAACACTGAAGCTTTCTTT
TRBV28	many	TRBJ1-6	TRBD1	CASRPSGTGSSPLHF	TGTGCCAGCAGACCTTCCGGGACAGGGAGCTCACCCCTCCACTTT
TRBV10-3	few	TRBJ1-2	NA	CATNLGSYGYTF	TGTGCCACTAACTTGGGAAGCTATGGCTACACCTTC
TRBV7-2	many	TRBJ2-5	NA	CASSHNEETQYF	TGTGCCAGCAGCCACAACGAAGAGACCCAGTACTTC
TRBV30	NA	TRBJ1-2	TRBD1	CAWTPLGQGVSDYGYTF	TGTGCCTGGACCCCCCTTGGACAGGGGGTTTCGGACTATGGCTACACCTTC
TRBV13	NA	TRBJ1-1	NA	CASSAFRVGQNTEAFF	TGTGCCAGCAGCGCATTTAGGGTAGGGCAGAACACTGAAGCTTTCTTT
TRBV6-2/TRBV6-3	NA	TRBJ2-1	TRBD2	CASRSAFLSGGDNEQFF	TGTGCCAGCAGATCCGCCTTTCTGAGCGGGGGTGACAATGAGCAGTTCTTC
TRBV2	NA	TRBJ1-5	NA	CASSREQGGNQPQHF	TGTGCCAGCAGTCGAGAACAGGGTGGAAATCAGCCCCAGCATTTT
TRBV19	NA	TRBJ2-1	NA	CASSLSSSADAEQFF	TGTGCCAGTAGCCTATCCTCATCGGCGGATGCGGAGCAGTTCTTC
TRBV29-1	NA	TRBJ2-7	TRBD1	CSVHIPGQGPYEQYF	TGCAGCGTCCATATCCCGGGACAGGGACCCTACGAGCAGTACTTC